This T cell receptor (beta chain) was sequenced in a study of CD8+ T cells in alopecia areata. RNA, once extracted, was reverse transcribed into cDNA for use as the sequencing template. Profiled with immunoSEQ multiplex PCR; TCRdb holds only in-frame clones, not every one. The sample carries 140,000 to 150,000 clones, approximately 87% recorded once. Sorting from PBMCs produced CD4+ and CD8+ T cells. Regarding this clone: Its specificity is unknown.

Notes on the study in general: Scalp sample data also include resident alphabeta T cells from normal skin.

The source material was CD8+ T cells sorted from blood, sampled at week 0. The TCR was taken from a human donor with alopecia areata.

The CDR3 loop is CASSEWAVANTGELFF. As DNA, the CDR3 is TGTGCCAGCAGTGAATGGGCGGTCGCGAACACCGGGGAGCTGTTTTTT. The V gene is TRBV6-1, the J gene TRBJ2-2; D is undetermined. This CDR3 is 16 amino acids long. Looked up from germline, CDR1 is MNHNS and CDR2 is SASEGT. V gave up 2 bases and J gave up 0 bases, with 10 bases separating them.